This T cell receptor (beta chain) was retrieved from a study of CD8 T cells in ankylosing spondylitis. Construction of TCR beta libraries was performed using quantitative 5'-RACE with molecular barcodes. TCRdb redid the calling of the 5' RACE reads with MiXCR, one entry per CDR3 protein. The table includes about 540,000 distinct CDR3 sequences, over 9.5% detected once. Study-wide results and caveats: Disease-linked clones reportedly concentrated significantly in matched ankylosing spondylitis synovial fluid. Certain motif variants had earlier been reported in reactive arthritis synovial fluid and blood. Ankylosing spondylitis blood appeared to carry a characteristic TCR beta motif of 7 or 8 highly homologous variants.

CDR1 and CDR2 (germline): MNHNS, SASEGT. The CDR3 consists of 15 residues. Deletions cut 2 bases from V and 8 bases from J, with 16 bases between. On this clonotype itself: The antigen is unknown.

The receptor was isolated from a male donor with ankylosing spondylitis. Sequenced sample: blood, either unsorted or a sorted T cell fraction (not recorded which). This rearrangement joins TRBV6-1 to TRBJ2-4, with D uncertain. The chain's CDR3 is CASSEPGRTGDIQYF. Here the CDR3 DNA reads TGTGCCAGCAGTGAACCGGGCCGGACGGGCGACATTCAGTACTTC.